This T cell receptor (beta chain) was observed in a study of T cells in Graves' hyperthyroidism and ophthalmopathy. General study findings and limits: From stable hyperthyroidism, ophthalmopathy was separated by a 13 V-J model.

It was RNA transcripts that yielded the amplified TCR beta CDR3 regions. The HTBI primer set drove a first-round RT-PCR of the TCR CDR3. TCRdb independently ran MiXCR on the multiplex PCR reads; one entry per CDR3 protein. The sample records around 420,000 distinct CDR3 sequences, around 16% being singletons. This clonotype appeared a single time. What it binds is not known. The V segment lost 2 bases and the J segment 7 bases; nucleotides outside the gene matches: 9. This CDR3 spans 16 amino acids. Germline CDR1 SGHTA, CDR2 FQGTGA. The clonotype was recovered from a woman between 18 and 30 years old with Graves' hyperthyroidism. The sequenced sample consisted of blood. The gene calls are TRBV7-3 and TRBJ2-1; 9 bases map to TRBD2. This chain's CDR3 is CASSLGGGGAWNEQFF. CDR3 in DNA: TGTGCCAGCAGCTTAGGGGGCGGGGGGGCTTGGAATGAGCAGTTCTTC.